What follows is one T cell receptor beta chain and its context. This clone came up a few times. The antigen it binds to is not known. No much larger clonotype is one base removed from it; base qualities were not supplied. The CDR3 holds 13 amino acids from the cysteine to the phenylalanine. Solely the CDR3 DNA is kept, with 39 bases framed from the first base. CDR1 MNHEY and CDR2 SMNVEV are derived from the germline V gene (reference sequence). Trimming removed 8 bases from V and 4 bases from J, leaving 12 bases between the germline ends. No patient had received any treatment before thyroid surgery. Using T-cell receptor beta sequencing, the researchers looked back retrospectively at clinical samples from patients, gathered between about 2011 and 2018. The record originates from a study of metastatic and nonmetastatic thyroid tumors (TCRdb year 2020). For the study in its entirety: The researchers compared repertoires between peripheral blood samples and tumor or nodule tissue samples from patients with malignant or benign thyroid disease.

On the study overall, not on this receptor specifically: In both blood and tumor samples, TCR beta diversity was reported to be significantly higher in malignant tumors than in benign nodules.

The library was obtained by PCR. These reads were obtained on an Illumina HiSeq 4000. The TCR beta-chain CDR3 region of each patient was profiled by high-throughput sequencing. Per the original workflow: The researchers built a classifier to tell apart papillary thyroid cancer patients with distant metastasis, based on CDR3 differences among clinicopathological groups. Repertoire diversity was assessed with the Shannon index, and tumor-blood repertoire similarity with the Morisita-Horn index. In-frame beta chains were kept once TCRdb had trimmed the public reads at Q25 with fastp and called clones with MiXCR. The V and J calls shown here were made by TCRdb, not taken from the authors' results. A total of roughly 18,000 clones appear in this sample, 29% of them only once. 13% of the sample belongs to the ten largest clones.

In this chain, TRBV27 is recombined with TRBJ2-1; D gene: possibly TRBD2, on 5 matching bases. The sequence derives from a female donor with papillary thyroid cancer or a benign thyroid nodule (not recorded which). Some clones in this sample may be carry-over from other donors' samples. Sequenced input: tumor tissue. The nucleotide sequence is given as TGTGCCAGCGGAATAGCGAATTACAATGAGCAGTTCTTC. It translates as CASGIANYNEQFF.